This T cell receptor beta chain derives from a study of radiotherapy plus CTLA-4 blockade in lung cancer. About the study: Objective responses arose in about 18% of patients, and about 32% experienced disease control.

Looked up from germline, CDR1 is SGHRS and CDR2 is YFSETQ. The V and J ends lost 4 bases and 1 base respectively, with 17 bases between them. The CDR3 contains 16 residues. Profiled with immunoSEQ multiplex PCR; TCRdb holds only in-frame clones, not every one. This table holds 43,000 or so clones, roughly 65% found once. This chain joins TRBV5-1 and TRBJ1-1, with D maybe TRBD1 (6 bases). This TCR derives from a human donor with non-small cell lung cancer who had a partial response to radiotherapy plus ipilimumab. Sequencing used peripheral blood, obtained from a patient treated with radiotherapy plus ipilimumab. For the CDR3, the DNA is TGCGCCAGCAGCGGGCCTATAAGCAGGGGGAACACTGAAGCTTTCTTT. It codes for CASSGPISRGNTEAFF.